This T cell receptor (beta chain) was identified in a study of OX40 agonist ivuxolimab in advanced cancers. Produced via immunoSEQ multiplex PCR; TCRdb's table is partial and in-frame only. The profile covers some 74,000 clones, with about four fifths appearing a single time and 5% taken by the ten largest. The sequence was collected from an adult with an advanced solid tumor such as melanoma, head and neck, liver or kidney cancer. The source was CD4+ or CD8+ T cells sorted from blood, collected in a trial of the OX40 agonist ivuxolimab.

This CDR3 is CASSEEAGVISYEQYF. CDR3 DNA sequence: TGTGCCAGCAGTGAAGAGGCAGGTGTAATCTCCTACGAGCAGTACTTC. The chain carries TRBV6-1 and TRBJ2-7, with D uncertain. V was pared by 1 base and J by 0 bases, with 13 bases between. The germline V gene has CDR1 MNHNS and CDR2 SASEGT. The CDR3 contains 16 residues.